The present T cell receptor beta chain was sequenced within a study of Graves' ophthalmopathy and Graves' hyperthyroidism. Findings and limits, study-wide: Researchers report that a 13-signature model separated ophthalmopathy from stable hyperthyroidism, posting around 90% sensitivity and about 78% specificity.

Regarding this clonotype: Its antigen is currently unknown. Here the CDR3 omits its conserved ending phenylalanine or tryptophan, so a read error is the likely source. The DNA is left out, because the CDR3 cannot be placed on it with certainty; the CDR3 is given as TCRdb lists it.

From RNA, the CDR3 regions of TCR beta chains were amplified and sequenced. First-round RT-PCR employed HTBI primers, with a second-round multiplex PCR after it. TCRdb re-analysed the multiplex PCR reads in MiXCR, keeping a single row per CDR3 protein. This sample carries about 590,000 distinct CDR3 sequences, roughly 40% of them seen once, and the ten largest clones take around 4%. The receptor was derived from an adult man with Graves' hyperthyroidism. Sequenced input: peripheral blood or thyroid tissue (not recorded which).

The CDR3 here is CASSATGDR. The genes are TRBV7-9 and TRBJ2-5; the table calls TRBD1, which could not be checked here. CDR1 and CDR2 from the germline V gene are SEHNR and FQNEAQ (reference sequence). The CDR3 comprises 9 residues, both ends counted.